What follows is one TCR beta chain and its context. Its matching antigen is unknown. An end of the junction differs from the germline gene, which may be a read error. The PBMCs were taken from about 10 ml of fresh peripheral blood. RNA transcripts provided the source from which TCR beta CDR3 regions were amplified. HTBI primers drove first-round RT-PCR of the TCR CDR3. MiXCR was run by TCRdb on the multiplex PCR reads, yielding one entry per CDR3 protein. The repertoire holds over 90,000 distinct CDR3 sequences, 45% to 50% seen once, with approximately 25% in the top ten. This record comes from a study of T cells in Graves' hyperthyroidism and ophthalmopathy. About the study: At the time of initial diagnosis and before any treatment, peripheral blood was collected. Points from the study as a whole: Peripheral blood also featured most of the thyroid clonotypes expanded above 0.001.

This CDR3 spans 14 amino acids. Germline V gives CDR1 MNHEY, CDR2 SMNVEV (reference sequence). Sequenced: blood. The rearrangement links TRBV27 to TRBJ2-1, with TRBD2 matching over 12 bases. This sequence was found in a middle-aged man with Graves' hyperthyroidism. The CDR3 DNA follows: TGTGCCAGCAGACTAGCGGGGGGACCCAATGAGCAGCTCTTC. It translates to CASRLAGGPNEQLF.